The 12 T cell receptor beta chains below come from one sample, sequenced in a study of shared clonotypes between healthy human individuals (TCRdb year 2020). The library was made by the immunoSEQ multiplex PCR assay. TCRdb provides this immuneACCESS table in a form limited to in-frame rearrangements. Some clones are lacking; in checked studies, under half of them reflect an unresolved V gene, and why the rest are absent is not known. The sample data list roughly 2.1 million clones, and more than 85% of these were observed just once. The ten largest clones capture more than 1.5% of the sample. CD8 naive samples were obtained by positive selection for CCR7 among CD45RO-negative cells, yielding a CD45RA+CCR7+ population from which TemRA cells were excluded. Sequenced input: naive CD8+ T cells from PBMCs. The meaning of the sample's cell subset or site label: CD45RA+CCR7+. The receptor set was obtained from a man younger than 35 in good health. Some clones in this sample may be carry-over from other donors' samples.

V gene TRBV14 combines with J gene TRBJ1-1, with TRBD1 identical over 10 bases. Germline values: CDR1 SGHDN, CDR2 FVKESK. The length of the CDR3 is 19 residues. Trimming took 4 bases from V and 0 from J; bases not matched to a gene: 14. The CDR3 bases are TGTGCCAGCAGCCCCCTGAGGACAGGGGGGGTAGTAATGAACACTGAAGCTTTCTTT. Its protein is CASSPLRTGGVVMNTEAFF. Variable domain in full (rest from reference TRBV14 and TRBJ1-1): EAGVTQFPSHSVIEKGQTVTLRCDPISGHDNLYWYRRVMGKEIKFLLHFVKESKQDESGMPNNRFLAERTGGTYSTLKVQPAELEDSGVYFCASSPLRTGGVVMNTEAFFGQGTRLTVV.

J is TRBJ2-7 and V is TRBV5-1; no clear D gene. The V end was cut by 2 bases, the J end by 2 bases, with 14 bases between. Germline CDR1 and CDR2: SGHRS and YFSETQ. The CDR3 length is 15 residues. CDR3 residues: CASSFGNGKTYEQYF. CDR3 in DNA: TGCGCCAGCAGCTTCGGTAACGGAAAGACCTACGAGCAGTACTTC. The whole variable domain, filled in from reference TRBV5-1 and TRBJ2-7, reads KAGVTQTPRYLIKTRGQQVTLSCSPISGHRSVSWYQQTPGQGLQFLFEYFSETQRNKGNFPGRFSGRQFSNSRSEMNVSTLELGDSALYLCASSFGNGKTYEQYFGPGTRLTVT.

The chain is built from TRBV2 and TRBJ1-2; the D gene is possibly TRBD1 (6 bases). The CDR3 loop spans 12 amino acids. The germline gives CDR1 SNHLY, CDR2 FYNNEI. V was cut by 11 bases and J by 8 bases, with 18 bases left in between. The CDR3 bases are TGTGCCGGGGACACTACGGCTGAGGGCTACACCTTC. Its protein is CAGDTTAEGYTF.

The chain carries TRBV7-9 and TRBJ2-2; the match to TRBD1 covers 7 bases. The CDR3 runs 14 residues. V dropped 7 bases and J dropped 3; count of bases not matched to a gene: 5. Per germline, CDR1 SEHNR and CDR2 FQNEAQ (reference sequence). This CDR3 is CASNRGDYTGELFF. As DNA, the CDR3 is TGTGCCAGCAACAGGGGTGATTACACCGGGGAGCTGTTTTTT.

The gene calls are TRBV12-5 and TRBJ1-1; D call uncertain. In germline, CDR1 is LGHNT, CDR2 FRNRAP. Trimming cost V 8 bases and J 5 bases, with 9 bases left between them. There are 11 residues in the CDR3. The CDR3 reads CASRLGTEAFF. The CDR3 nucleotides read TGTGCTAGTCGGTTGGGGACTGAAGCTTTCTTT.

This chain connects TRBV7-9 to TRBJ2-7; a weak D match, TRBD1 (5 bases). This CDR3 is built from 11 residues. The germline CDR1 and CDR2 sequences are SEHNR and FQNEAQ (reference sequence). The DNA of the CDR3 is TGTGCCAGCAGCCATGGGGCCCTCTTGGCTGTC. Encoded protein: CASSHGALLAV.

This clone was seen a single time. CDR3 bases: TGTGCTAGTGGTTTGACAAGACAGGACATGAACACTGAAGCTTTCTTT. It yields the protein CASGLTRQDMNTEAFF. V usage is TRBV12-5 and J usage is TRBJ1-1, with TRBD1 as a possible D gene (6 bases). CDR1 and CDR2 (germline): LGHNT, FRNRAP. This CDR3 has 16 residues. Deletions cut 2 bases from V and 0 bases from J, with 13 bases between.

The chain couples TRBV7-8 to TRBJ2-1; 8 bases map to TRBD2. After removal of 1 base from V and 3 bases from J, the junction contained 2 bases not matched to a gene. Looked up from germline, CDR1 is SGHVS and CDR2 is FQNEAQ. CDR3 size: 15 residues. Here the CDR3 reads CASSLGLASYNEQFF. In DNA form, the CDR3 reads TGTGCCAGCAGCTTAGGACTAGCGAGCTACAATGAGCAGTTCTTC.

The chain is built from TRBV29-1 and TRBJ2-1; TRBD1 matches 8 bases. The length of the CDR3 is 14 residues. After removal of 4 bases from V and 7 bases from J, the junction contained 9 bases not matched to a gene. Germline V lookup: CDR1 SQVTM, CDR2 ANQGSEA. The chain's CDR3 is CSVVQGASWNEQFF. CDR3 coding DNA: TGCAGCGTTGTTCAGGGGGCTTCTTGGAATGAGCAGTTCTTC.

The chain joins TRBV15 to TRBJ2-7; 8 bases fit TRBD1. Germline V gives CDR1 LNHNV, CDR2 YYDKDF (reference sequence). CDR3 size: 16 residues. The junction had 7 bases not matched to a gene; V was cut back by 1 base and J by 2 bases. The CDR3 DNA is TGTGCCACCAGCAGAGGGACAGGGTTCGTGGCCTACGAGCAGTACTTC. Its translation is CATSRGTGFVAYEQYF.

CDR3 bases: TGTGCCAGCAGTTTATTCACCAGGGGCACTAACTATGGCTACACCTTC. Amino acid sequence: CASSLFTRGTNYGYTF. The gene calls are TRBV28 and TRBJ1-2; D is possibly TRBD1 (6 bases). V dropped 1 base and J dropped 0 bases, with 12 bases sitting between them. Germline V CDR1 and CDR2: MDHEN, SYDVKM. The length of the CDR3 is 16 residues.

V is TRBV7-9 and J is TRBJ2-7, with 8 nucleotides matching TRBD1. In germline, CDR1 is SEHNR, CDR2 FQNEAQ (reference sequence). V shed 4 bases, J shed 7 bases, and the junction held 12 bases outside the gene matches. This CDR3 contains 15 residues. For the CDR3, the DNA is TGTGCCAGCAGCTCGACTTCAGGGGGCTCGGGGGAGCAGTACTTC. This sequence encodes CASSSTSGGSGEQYF.